The 17 T cell receptor beta chains in this list originate from one sample, sequenced in a study of T cells after yellow fever vaccination. TCRdb recomputed calls from the 5' RACE reads with MiXCR, one row per CDR3 protein. This table holds 500,000 to 700,000 distinct CDR3 sequences, under 25% found once. Sample: PBMCs, taken 15 days after the yellow fever booster vaccination. All receptors derive from a man aged 30-40 years who received the YFV17D yellow fever vaccine.

The rearrangement uses TRBV12-3 or TRBV12-4 and TRBJ2-2; possible D gene TRBD1, 6 bases. The CDR3 totals 14 residues. With 7 bases removed from V and 8 bases from J, the gap between germline ends came to 17 bases. The CDR3 protein is CASNSGVPRGELFF. The DNA of the CDR3 is TGTGCCAGCAACTCAGGGGTCCCCCGGGGGGAGCTGTTTTTT.

This clonotype turned up a few times. The rearrangement uses TRBV6-5 and TRBJ1-4; a weak D match, TRBD1 (6 bases). The CDR3 has 18 residues. CDR1 and CDR2 (germline): MNHEY, SVGAGI. Trimming cost V 0 bases and J 7 bases, with 21 bases left between them. The DNA for the CDR3 is TGTGCCAGCAGTTACTCGGGGGGCGCGGGATCAATCGGTGAAAAACTGTTTTTT. Translated: CASSYSGGAGSIGEKLFF.

V usage is TRBV7-8 and J usage is TRBJ1-2, with TRBD1 matching 7 bases. The CDR3 spans 15 residues. The junction had 10 bases not matched to a gene; V was cut back by 1 base and J by 8 bases. Looked up from germline, CDR1 is SGHVS and CDR2 is FQNEAQ. The DNA of the CDR3 is TGTGCCAGCAGCTTAGAAGACAGGGACCGCTTGGGCTACACCTTC. As protein: CASSLEDRDRLGYTF.

Turning to this clonotype: A junction boundary mismatches the germline segment, possibly from a read error. The rearrangement uses TRBV7-2 and TRBJ2-1; 10 bases agree with TRBD2. The CDR3 is made up of 14 amino acids. The germline gives CDR1 SGHTA, CDR2 FQGNSA. The CDR3 sequence: CASSLAGAVNEQFF. The CDR3 region has the DNA TGTGCCAGCAGCCTAGCGGGAGCTGTCAATGAGCAGTTCTTC.

The rearrangement joins TRBV7-6 to TRBJ2-1, with D unclear. Germline values: CDR1 SGHVS, CDR2 FNYEAQ. The CDR3 length is 13 residues. Trimming shortened V by 6 bases and J by 2 bases, and 8 bases separated the two germline ends. CDR3 DNA sequence: TGTGCCAGCAGTCCTACTACCTACAATGAGCAGTTCTTC. Protein product: CASSPTTYNEQFF.

This clonotype turned up a few times. In DNA, the CDR3 is TGTGCCAGCAGCGACCTGGGACAGGGGCGTGGCTACGAGCAGTACTTC. Its translation is CASSDLGQGRGYEQYF. This chain uses TRBV7-8 with TRBJ2-7, with 10 bases that match TRBD1. The V gene end was trimmed by 5 bases and the J gene end by 3 bases; junction bases not matched to a gene: 10. The CDR3 runs 16 residues. Germline loops: CDR1 SGHVS, CDR2 FQNEAQ.

The chain links TRBV5-1 to TRBJ2-2; no clear D gene. In germline, CDR1 is SGHRS, CDR2 YFSETQ. CDR3 length: 13 residues. Trimming pared 6 bases from V and 3 bases from J, leaving 9 bases between. CDR3 amino acids: CASTLGDTGELFF. The CDR3 DNA follows: TGCGCCAGCACCCTTGGGGACACCGGGGAGCTGTTTTTT.

This chain joins TRBV6-2 or TRBV6-3 and TRBJ2-7, with D unclear. The germline V gene has CDR1 MNHEY and CDR2 SVGEGT. CDR3 size: 15 residues. V lost 6 bases and J lost 1, with 16 bases in between. The CDR3 spells CASRRASIGSYEQYF. Written as DNA, the CDR3 is TGTGCCAGCAGACGAGCATCAATCGGGTCCTACGAGCAGTACTTC.

This chain joins TRBV10-2 and TRBJ2-1, with 7 positions matching TRBD1. The CDR3 contains 16 residues. Trimming at V came to 0 bases and at J to 7 bases, leaving 9 bases not matched to a gene. Germline V gene sequence: CDR1 WSHSY, CDR2 SAAADI. The CDR3 DNA reads TGCGCCAGCAGTGAGTCATTACATTACAGGGGAAATGAGCAGTTCTTC. It encodes CASSESLHYRGNEQFF.

This clonotype turned up a few times. The V gene is TRBV5-1, the J gene TRBJ2-1; TRBD1 might be the D (5 bases). This CDR3 contains 16 residues. Deletions cut 3 bases from V and 0 bases from J, with 13 bases between. Germline CDR1 is SGHRS and CDR2 is YFSETQ. The CDR3 nucleotides are TGCGCCAGCAGCTCGACCAGGGTTGGCTCCTACAATGAGCAGTTCTTC. The encoded protein is CASSSTRVGSYNEQFF.

This clonotype showed up just a few times. J is TRBJ2-1 and V is TRBV27; 11 bases fit TRBD2. The CDR3 totals 17 residues. J was trimmed by 2 bases and V by 7 bases; bases with no gene match: 10. The V gene's germline CDR1 is MNHEY and CDR2 SMNVEV (reference sequence). In nucleotides, the CDR3 is TGTGCCAGCACCAATCCAGGGACTAGCGGAGCCTACAATGAGCAGTTCTTC. Its protein is CASTNPGTSGAYNEQFF.

This clonotype was seen more than once but under ten times. CDR3 sequence: CASSLRAGILFF. The CDR3 nucleotides read TGTGCCAGCAGTTTGCGCGCCGGGATACTGTTTTTT. The chain joins TRBV12-3 or TRBV12-4 to TRBJ1-4, with D uncertain. The CDR3 is 12 residues long. V lost 3 bases, J lost 13 bases, and 12 bases lay in between.

This chain connects TRBV12-3 or TRBV12-4 to TRBJ2-7; 11 bases are a match to TRBD2. With V trimmed by 6 bases and J by 3 bases, 4 bases remained unmatched. The CDR3 contains 14 residues. CDR3 sequence: CASREGTSGYEQYF. The CDR3 DNA sequence: TGTGCCAGCAGGGAAGGGACTAGCGGCTACGAGCAGTACTTC.

The table lists this clonotype with a few counts. The V and J genes are TRBV7-3 and TRBJ2-5; 8 nucleotides agree with TRBD1. Germline CDR1 and CDR2: SGHTA and FQGTGA. The CDR3 covers 14 residues. Trimming cost V 5 bases and J 4 bases; bases outside gene matches: 6. The CDR3 bases are TGTGCCAGCAGCGAGACAGGGGTGGGAGAGACCCAGTACTTC. Protein product: CASSETGVGETQYF.

The chain couples TRBV6-1 to TRBJ2-2, with D unclear. Germline lookup yields CDR1 MNHNS and CDR2 SASEGT. CDR3 size: 14 residues. Trimming removed 6 bases from V and 1 base from J, with 9 bases in between. In DNA form, the CDR3 reads TGTGCCAGCAGCCGAGTTAGGAACACCGGGGAGCTGTTTTTT. Translation: CASSRVRNTGELFF.

This clonotype was seen a few times. The chain links TRBV20-1 to TRBJ2-7; TRBD2 might be the D (6 bases). Germline V gives CDR1 DFQATT, CDR2 SNEGSKA (reference sequence). This CDR3 comprises 13 residues. Trimming removed 5 bases from V and 1 base from J, with 12 bases in between. This CDR3 is CSAGRDSSYEQYF. The CDR3 DNA is TGCAGTGCTGGACGGGACTCGTCCTACGAGCAGTACTTC.

The table lists this clonotype with a few counts. The V and J genes are TRBV7-9 and TRBJ2-7, with a possible D match to TRBD2 (6 bases). Germline-derived CDR1 and CDR2 are SEHNR and FQNEAQ (reference sequence). This CDR3 comprises 15 residues. V lost 5 bases to trimming and J lost 2 bases, with 16 bases between them. The CDR3 bases are TGTGCCAGCAGCGGGGTGGGGACTTTGACCTACGAGCAGTACTTC. Its translation: CASSGVGTLTYEQYF.